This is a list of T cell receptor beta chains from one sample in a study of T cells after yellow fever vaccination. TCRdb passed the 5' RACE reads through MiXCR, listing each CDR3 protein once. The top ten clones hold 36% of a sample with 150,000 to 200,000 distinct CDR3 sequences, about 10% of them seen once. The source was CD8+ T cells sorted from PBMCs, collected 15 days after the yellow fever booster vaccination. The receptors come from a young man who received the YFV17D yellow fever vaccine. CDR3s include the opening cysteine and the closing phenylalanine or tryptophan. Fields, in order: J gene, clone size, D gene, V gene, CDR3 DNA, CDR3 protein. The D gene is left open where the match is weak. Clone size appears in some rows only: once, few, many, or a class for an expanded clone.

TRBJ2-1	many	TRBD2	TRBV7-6	TGTGCCAGCAGTGATGGGATAGCGGGGAGCTCCTACAATGAGCAGTTCTTC	CASSDGIAGSSYNEQFF
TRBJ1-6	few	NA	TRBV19	TGTGCCAGTAGTATTGGGAATTCACCCCTCCACTTT	CASSIGNSPLHF
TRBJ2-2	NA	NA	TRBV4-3	TGCGCCAGCAGCCAAGGGCTCAAAGGGGGGACCGGGGAGCTGTTTTTT	CASSQGLKGGTGELFF
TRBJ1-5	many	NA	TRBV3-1	TGTGCCAGCAGCCAATTTCCTGGACAGCCCCAGCATTTT	CASSQFPGQPQHF
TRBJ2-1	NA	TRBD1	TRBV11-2	TGTGCCAGCAGCTTCGAGGGGGCTAAACGCCACTACAATGAGCAGTTCTTC	CASSFEGAKRHYNEQFF
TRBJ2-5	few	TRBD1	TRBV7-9	TGTGCCAGCAGCCGGGGACAGAGAGAGTACTTC	CASSRGQREYF
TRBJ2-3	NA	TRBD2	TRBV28	TGTGCCAGCAGTTTATCGTCTAGCGGGGGAGCAGATACGCAGTATTTT	CASSLSSSGGADTQYF
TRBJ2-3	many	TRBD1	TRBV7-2	TGTGCCAGCAGCCCCACCTGGACAGGAGGCACAGATACGCAGTATTTT	CASSPTWTGGTDTQYF
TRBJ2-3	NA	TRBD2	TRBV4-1	TGCGCCAGCAGCTTGGTTAGCGGGGGGGTAAGCTCCGACACAGATACGCAGTATTTT	CASSLVSGGVSSDTDTQYF
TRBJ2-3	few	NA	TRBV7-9	TGTGCCAGCAGCTTAAGCCCGGAGGATGTATCAGATACGCAGTATTTT	CASSLSPEDVSDTQYF
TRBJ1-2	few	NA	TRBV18	TGTGCCAGCTCGATTGAAGGACAGATTAACTATGGCTACACCTTC	CASSIEGQINYGYTF
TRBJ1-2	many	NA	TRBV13	TGTGCCAGCAGCCATCGGGACTATGGCTACACCTTC	CASSHRDYGYTF
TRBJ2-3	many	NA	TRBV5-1	TGCGCCAGCAGCTTCGATCTTTCGGGGTTCACAGATACGCAGTATTTT	CASSFDLSGFTDTQYF
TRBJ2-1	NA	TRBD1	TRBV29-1	TGCAGCGTTGACGTTGCACCGGGACAGGGTAGGGTCTGGAATGAGCAGTTCTTC	CSVDVAPGQGRVWNEQFF
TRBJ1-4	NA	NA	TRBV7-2	TGTGCCAGCAGCTTAAGAGATGGTGAAAAACTGTTTTTT	CASSLRDGEKLFF
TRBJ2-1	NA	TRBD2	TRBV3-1	TGTGCCAGCAGCCAAGAGCCGGGGGGGAGACGGGATGAGCAGTTCTTC	CASSQEPGGRRDEQFF
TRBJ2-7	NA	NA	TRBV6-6	TGTGCCAGCTCCTTTCGAGGGGTGTCCTACGAGCAGTACTTC	CASSFRGVSYEQYF
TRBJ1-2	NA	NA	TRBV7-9	TGTTCCAGCAGCTTAGAACTTTCCCACTATGGCTACACCTTC	CSSSLELSHYGYTF
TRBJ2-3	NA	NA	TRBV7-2	TGTGCCAGCAGAGGGGCAACGTCCTCGCATCCTAGCACAGATACGCAGTATTTT	CASRGATSSHPSTDTQYF
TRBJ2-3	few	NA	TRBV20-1	TGCAGTGCTAGAGACCCTTGGAGTAGGGGTGGCACAGATACGCAGTATTTT	CSARDPWSRGGTDTQYF
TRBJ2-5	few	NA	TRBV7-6	TGTGCCAGCAGATCGGGCGGACACCCACAAGAGACCCAGTACTTC	CASRSGGHPQETQYF
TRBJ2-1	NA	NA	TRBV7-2	TGTGCCAGCAGCGTAGGCACTTCTTACAATGAGCAGTTCTTC	CASSVGTSYNEQFF
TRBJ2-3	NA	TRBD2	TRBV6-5	TGTGCCAGCAGTTACTCCGGACTAGCGGGGGGGCGGGATACGCAGTATTTT	CASSYSGLAGGRDTQYF
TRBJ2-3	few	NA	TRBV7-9	TGTGCCAGCAGTAAAGACAGCAGCACAGATACGCAGTATTTT	CASSKDSSTDTQYF
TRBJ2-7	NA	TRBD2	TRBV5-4	TGTGCCACCCGCGGGGGTTCCTACGAGCAGTACTTC	CATRGGSYEQYF
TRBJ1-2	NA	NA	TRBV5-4	TGTGCCAGCAGCCCCGGGACTGACTGGGGAGGCTACACCTTC	CASSPGTDWGGYTF
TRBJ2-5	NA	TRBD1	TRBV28	TGTGCCAGCGCCCGGGACAGTTATATCCAAGAGACCCAGTACTTC	CASARDSYIQETQYF
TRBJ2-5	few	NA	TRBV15	TGTGCCACCAGCAGAGATCGAGCCGCGCGCCAGACCCAGTACTTC	CATSRDRAARQTQYF
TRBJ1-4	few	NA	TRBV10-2	TGCGCCAGCAGTGCATCGACAGGTTTTAATGAAAAACTGTTTTTT	CASSASTGFNEKLFF
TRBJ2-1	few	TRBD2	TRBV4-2	TGTGCCAGCAGCACTGGAGCTAGCGGGGTTTCGGGGGAACTTGAGCAGTTCTTC	CASSTGASGVSGELEQFF
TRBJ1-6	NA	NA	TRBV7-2	TGTGCCAGCAGCTCGGCGACAGCTATGAATTCACCCCTCCACTTT	CASSSATAMNSPLHF
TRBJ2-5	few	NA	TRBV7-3	TGTGCCAGCATCCCTTGGGGGCAAGAGACCCAGTACTTC	CASIPWGQETQYF
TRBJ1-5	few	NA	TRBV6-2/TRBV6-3	TGTGCCAGCAGTATTCAGGGAAATCAGCCCCAGCATTTT	CASSIQGNQPQHF
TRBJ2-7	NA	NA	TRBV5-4	TGTGCCAGCAGCTTGGGGACAGTCGTAGATGAGCAGTACTTC	CASSLGTVVDEQYF
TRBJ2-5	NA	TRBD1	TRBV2	TGTGCCAGCAGTCATTCGGGACAGGCCACCCAAGAGACCCAGTACTTC	CASSHSGQATQETQYF
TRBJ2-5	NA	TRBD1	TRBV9	TGTGCCAGCAGCGGAGTTACAGGGGGGTTAGAGGAGACCCAGTACTTC	CASSGVTGGLEETQYF
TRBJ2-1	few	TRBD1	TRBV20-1	TGCAGTGCTGATTCCGGGACAGGGGTTGAGCAGTTCTTC	CSADSGTGVEQFF
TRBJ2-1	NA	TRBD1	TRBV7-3	TGTGCCAGCACCCCGCAGGGGGCCCGCCGGGAAGAGCAGTTCTTC	CASTPQGARREEQFF
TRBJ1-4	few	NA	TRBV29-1	TGCAGCGTTGAGGGGGCTCAGGAGACCGCAACTAATGAAAAACTGTTTTTT	CSVEGAQETATNEKLFF
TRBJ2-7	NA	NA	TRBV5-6	TGTGCCAGCAGCTTGGGTGCGACACACTGGGGCGAGCAGTACTTC	CASSLGATHWGEQYF
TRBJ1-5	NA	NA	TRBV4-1	TGCGCCAGCAGCCAAGATGGGCGGAGCAATCAGCCCCAGCATTTT	CASSQDGRSNQPQHF
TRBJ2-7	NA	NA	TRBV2	TGTGCCAGCAGCGCGGCGCCATTCTACGAGCAGTACTTC	CASSAAPFYEQYF
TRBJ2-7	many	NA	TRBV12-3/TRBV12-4	TGTGCCAGCAATCGGGCAGGGGAAAACTACGAGCAGTACTTC	CASNRAGENYEQYF
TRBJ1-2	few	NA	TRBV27	TGTGCCAGCAGTCAGGGGACGGAAACCTATGGCTACACCTTC	CASSQGTETYGYTF
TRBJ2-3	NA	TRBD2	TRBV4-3	TGCGCCAGCAGCACCGAACTAGCGGGTAGCACAGATACGCAGTATTTT	CASSTELAGSTDTQYF
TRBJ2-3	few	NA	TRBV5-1	TGCGCCAGCAGCTTGTTCCCAGACAGCACAGATACGCAGTATTTT	CASSLFPDSTDTQYF
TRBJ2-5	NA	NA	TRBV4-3	TGCGCCAGCAGCCAAGAGAACCGGGGGACGGCCGATCAAGAGACCCAGTACTTC	CASSQENRGTADQETQYF
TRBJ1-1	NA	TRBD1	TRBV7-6	TGTGCCAGCAGCTTAGTAACAGGGGGCTCGGGAACTGAAGCTTTCTTT	CASSLVTGGSGTEAFF